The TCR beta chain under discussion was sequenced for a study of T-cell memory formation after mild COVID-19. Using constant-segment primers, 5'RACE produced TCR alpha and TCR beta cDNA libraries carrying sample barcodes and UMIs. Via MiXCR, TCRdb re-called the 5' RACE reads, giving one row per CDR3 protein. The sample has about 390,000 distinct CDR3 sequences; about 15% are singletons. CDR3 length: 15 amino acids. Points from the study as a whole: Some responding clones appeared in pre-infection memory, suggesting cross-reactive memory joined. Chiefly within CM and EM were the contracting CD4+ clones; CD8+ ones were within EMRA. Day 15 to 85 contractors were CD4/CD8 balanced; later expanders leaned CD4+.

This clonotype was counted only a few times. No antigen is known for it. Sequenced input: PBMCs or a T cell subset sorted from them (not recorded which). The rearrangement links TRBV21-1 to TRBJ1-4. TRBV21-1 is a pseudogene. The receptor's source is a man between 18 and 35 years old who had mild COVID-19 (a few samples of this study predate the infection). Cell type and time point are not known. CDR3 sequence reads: CATSRRSKENEKLFF. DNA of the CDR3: TGTGCCACCTCACGGCGGTCCAAGGAGAATGAAAAACTGTTTTTT.